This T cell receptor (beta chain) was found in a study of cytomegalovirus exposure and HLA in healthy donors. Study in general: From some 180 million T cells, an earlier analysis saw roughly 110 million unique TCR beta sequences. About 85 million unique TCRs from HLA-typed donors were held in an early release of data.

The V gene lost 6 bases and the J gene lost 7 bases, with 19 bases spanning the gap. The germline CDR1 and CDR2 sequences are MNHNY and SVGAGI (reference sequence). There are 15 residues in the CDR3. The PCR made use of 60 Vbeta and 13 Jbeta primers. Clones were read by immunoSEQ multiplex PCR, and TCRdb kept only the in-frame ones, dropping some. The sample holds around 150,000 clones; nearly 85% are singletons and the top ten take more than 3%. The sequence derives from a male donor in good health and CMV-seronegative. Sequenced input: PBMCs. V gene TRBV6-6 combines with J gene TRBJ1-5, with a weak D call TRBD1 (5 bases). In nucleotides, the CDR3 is TGTGCCAGCAGCCCCTCCGGGGGAGGTGGGCAGCCCCAGCATTTT. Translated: CASSPSGGGGQPQHF.